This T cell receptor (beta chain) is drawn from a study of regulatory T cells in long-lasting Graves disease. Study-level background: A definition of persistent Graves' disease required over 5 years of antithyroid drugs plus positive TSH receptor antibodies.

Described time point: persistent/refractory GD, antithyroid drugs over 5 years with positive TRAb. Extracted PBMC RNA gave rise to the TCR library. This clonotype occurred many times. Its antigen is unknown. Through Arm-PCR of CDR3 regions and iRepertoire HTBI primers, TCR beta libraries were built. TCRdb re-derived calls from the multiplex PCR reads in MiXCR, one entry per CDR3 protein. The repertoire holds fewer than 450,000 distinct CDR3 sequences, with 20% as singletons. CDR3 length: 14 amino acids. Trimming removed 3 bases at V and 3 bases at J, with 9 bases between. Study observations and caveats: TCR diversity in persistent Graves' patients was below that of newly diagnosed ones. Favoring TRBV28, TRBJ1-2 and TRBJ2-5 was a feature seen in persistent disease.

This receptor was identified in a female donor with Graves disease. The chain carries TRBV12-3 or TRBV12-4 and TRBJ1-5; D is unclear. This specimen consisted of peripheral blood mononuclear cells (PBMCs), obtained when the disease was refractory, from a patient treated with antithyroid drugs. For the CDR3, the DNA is TGTGCCAGCAGTTTCGGGGTGGTCAATCAGCCCCAGCATTTT. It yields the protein CASSFGVVNQPQHF.